This TCR beta chain stems from a study of Graves' ophthalmopathy and Graves' hyperthyroidism. Worth noting for this clonotype: Possible read error: a much larger clone is one base away. The conserved closing phenylalanine or tryptophan is absent in this CDR3, likely reflecting a read error.

Amplification from RNA transcripts yielded the TCR beta CDR3 regions. First-round RT-PCR employed HTBI primers, with a second-round multiplex PCR after it. TCRdb passed the multiplex PCR reads through MiXCR, listing each CDR3 protein once. The sample consists of over 650,000 distinct CDR3 sequences, about 40% of them appearing once. Donors with ophthalmopathy: moderate-to-severe activity, CAS ≥3, NOSPECS ≥4, duration under 3 months. If patients had other autoimmune diseases, uncontrolled infections, pregnancy or lactation, they were excluded. This receptor was taken from an adult man with Graves' ophthalmopathy. The sequencing sample was made of peripheral blood.

Here the CDR3 reads CSARDRQMNTEAFL. CDR3 bases: TGCAGTGCTAGAGATCGCCAGATGAACACTGAAGCTTTCCTT. The V gene is TRBV20-1, the J gene TRBJ1-1; D is undetermined. The CDR3 is 14 residues long. CDR1 and CDR2 (germline): DFQATT, SNEGSKA (reference sequence). V shed 0 bases and J shed 0 bases, with 8 bases lying between them.